This T cell receptor beta chain derives from a study of T cell clonality in common variable immunodeficiency. Ten or more counts support this clone. Read coverage stops 3 residues before the CDR3 terminus; the germline J gene supplies the remainder. Trimming removed 0 bases from V and 7 bases from J, with 10 bases in between. The CDR3 sequence is 13 residues long. Germline CDR1 is SGHRS and CDR2 is YFSETQ. TCRdb's copy holds only in-frame clones and misses some; the assay was immunoSEQ multiplex PCR. The sample yields about 41,000 clones, without any singletons. The V gene is TRBV5-1, the J gene TRBJ1-1; D is possibly TRBD1 (6 bases). This TCR derives from a person between 18 and 75 years old in good health. Sequenced input: peripheral blood mononuclear cells. CDR3 sequence reads: CASSLAVTGEAFF. CDR3 bases read: TGCGCCAGCAGCTTGGCCGTGACAGGTGAA.